This T cell receptor (beta chain) comes out of a study of CD8 T cells in Susac syndrome. This CDR3 is 15 amino acids long. V dropped 4 bases and J dropped 6 bases, with 18 bases sitting between them. Per germline, CDR1 SQVTM and CDR2 ANQGSEA. Negative isolation yielded the CD8+ and CD4+ T cells, while FACS enriched the TEMRA cells. Random-hexamer reverse transcription was applied to 0.5 to 1 ug RNA. MiXCR was run by TCRdb on the immunoSEQ multiplex PCR reads, yielding one entry per CDR3 protein. This table has approximately 230,000 distinct CDR3 sequences, 93% appearing once. This clonotype was recorded a few times.

The rearrangement uses TRBV29-1 and TRBJ2-2, with TRBD2 as a possible D gene (5 bases). The sequence derives from a human donor with multiple sclerosis. Sequencing input: CD4+ T cells from PBMCs. The DNA of the CDR3 is TGCAGCGTTGCCCTAGAGGGAGTGAGTGCCGGGGAGCTGTTTTTT. This encodes CSVALEGVSAGELFF.